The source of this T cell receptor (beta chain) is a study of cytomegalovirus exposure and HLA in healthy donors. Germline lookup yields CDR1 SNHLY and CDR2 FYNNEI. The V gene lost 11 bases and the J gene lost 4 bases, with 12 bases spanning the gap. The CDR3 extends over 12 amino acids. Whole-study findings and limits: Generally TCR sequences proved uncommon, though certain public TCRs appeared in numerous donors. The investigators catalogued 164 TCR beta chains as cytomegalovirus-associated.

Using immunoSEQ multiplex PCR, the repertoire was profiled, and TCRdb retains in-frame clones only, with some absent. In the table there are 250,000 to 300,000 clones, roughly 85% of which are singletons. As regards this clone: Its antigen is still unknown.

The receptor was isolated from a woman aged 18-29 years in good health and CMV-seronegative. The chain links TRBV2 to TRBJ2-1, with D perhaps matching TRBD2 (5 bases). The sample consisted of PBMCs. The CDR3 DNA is TGTGCCCCCTCGGGGAATTACAATGAGCAGTTCTTC. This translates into CAPSGNYNEQFF.